Here is one TCR beta chain with its context. The germline V gene has CDR1 LNHDA and CDR2 SQIVND (reference sequence). The CDR3 sequence is 16 residues long. After removal of 5 bases from V and 3 bases from J, the junction contained 5 bases not matched to a gene. Clones were sequenced by immunoSEQ multiplex PCR, and TCRdb holds only the in-frame ones, with some missing. Here the sample spans more than 350,000 clones, over 75% being singletons. The record originates from a study of blood T cell repertoires in COVID-19. Study at large: In each case, the material was cDNA or gDNA derived from T cells, B-cell-depleted T cells, or PBMCs.

The rearrangement uses TRBV19 and TRBJ2-6; 9 bases map to TRBD1. Specimen: PBMCs or T cells enriched from blood (not recorded which). This receptor was identified in a man aged 18 to 35 who had recovered from COVID-19. CDR3 DNA sequence: TGTGCCAGTAGTCTTACAGGGGGCATTGGGGCCAACGTCCTGACTTTC. This sequence encodes CASSLTGGIGANVLTF.